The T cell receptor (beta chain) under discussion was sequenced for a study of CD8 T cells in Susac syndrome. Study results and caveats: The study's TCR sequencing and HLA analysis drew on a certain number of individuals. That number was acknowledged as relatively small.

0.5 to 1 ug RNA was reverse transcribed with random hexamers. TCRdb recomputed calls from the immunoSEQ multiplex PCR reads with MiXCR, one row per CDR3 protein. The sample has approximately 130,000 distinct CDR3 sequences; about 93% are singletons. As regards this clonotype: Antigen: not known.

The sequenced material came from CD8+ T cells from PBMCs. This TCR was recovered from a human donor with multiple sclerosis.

DNA of the CDR3: TGTGCCAGCAGTTACTCAACGGACCCGCCCTCTGGGGCCAACGTCCTGACTTTC. This sequence encodes CASSYSTDPPSGANVLTF. The chain joins TRBV6-2 or TRBV6-3 to TRBJ2-6; D is undetermined. V was clipped by 0 bases and J by 0 bases, with 12 bases between them. This CDR3 has 18 residues. Germline-derived CDR1 and CDR2 are MNHEY and SVGEGT.